This T cell receptor beta chain was retrieved from a study of cytomegalovirus exposure and HLA in healthy donors. General study findings and limits: Associated with cytomegalovirus, according to the listing, were 150 to 200 TCR beta chains. Later examination showed HLA-associated TCR beta chains had greater clonal expansion than equally common others. In vitro assays verified that a few CMV-associated chains recognized CMV antigens specifically. Among donors in an Asian-associated ancestry cluster, a later analysis reportedly found fewer N-insertions than the roughly 680-donor mean.

The length of the CDR3 is 19 residues. Germline V lookup: CDR1 LGHNA, CDR2 YSLEER. Trimming at V came to 1 base and at J to 4 bases, leaving 14 bases not matched to a gene. With regard to this clone: Its antigen is currently unknown.

13 Jbeta primers and 60 Vbeta primers were used for the PCR. Profiled with immunoSEQ multiplex PCR; TCRdb holds only in-frame clones, not every one. The sample carries about 190,000 clones, 81% recorded once. The chain uses TRBV4-3 and TRBJ1-4; TRBD1 matches at 8 bases. Sequenced sample: PBMCs. The clonotype was recovered from a middle-aged man in good health and CMV-seronegative. The CDR3 here is CASSQAGSAGGIHNEKLFF. DNA of the CDR3: TGCGCCAGCAGCCAAGCTGGTTCGGCAGGGGGCATTCATAATGAAAAACTGTTTTTT.